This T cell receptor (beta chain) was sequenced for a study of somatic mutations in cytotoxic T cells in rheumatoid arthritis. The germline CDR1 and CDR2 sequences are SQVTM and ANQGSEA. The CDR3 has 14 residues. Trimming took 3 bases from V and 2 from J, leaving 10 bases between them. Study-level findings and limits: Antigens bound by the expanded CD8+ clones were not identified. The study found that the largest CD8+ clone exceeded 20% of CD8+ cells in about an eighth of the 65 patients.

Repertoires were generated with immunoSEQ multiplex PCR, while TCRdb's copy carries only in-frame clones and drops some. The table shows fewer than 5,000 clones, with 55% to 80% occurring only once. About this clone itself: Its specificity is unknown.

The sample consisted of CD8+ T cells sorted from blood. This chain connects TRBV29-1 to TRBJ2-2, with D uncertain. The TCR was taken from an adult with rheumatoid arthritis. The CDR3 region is CSVEVFTNTGELFF. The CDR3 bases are TGCAGCGTTGAGGTCTTTACCAACACCGGGGAGCTGTTTTTT.